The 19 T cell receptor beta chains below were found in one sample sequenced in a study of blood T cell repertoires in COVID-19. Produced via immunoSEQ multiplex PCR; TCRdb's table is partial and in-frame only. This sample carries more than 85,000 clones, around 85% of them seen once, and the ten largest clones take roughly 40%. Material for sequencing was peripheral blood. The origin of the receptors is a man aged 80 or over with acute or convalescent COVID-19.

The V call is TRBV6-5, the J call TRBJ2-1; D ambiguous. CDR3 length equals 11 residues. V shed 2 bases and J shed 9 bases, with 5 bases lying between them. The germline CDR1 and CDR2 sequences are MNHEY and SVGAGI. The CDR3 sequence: CASSYVVEQFF. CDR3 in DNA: TGTGCCAGCAGTTACGTAGTTGAGCAGTTCTTC.

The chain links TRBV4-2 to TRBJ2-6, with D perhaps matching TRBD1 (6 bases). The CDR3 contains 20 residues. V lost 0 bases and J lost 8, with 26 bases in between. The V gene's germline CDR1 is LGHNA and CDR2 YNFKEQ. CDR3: CASSQDAVRGAFGRPNVLTF. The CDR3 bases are TGTGCCAGCAGCCAAGATGCTGTCAGGGGCGCTTTCGGTAGACCCAACGTCCTGACTTTC.

The CDR3 spells CATSRDGARELFF. The CDR3 region has the DNA TGTGCCACCAGCAGAGATGGGGCAAGGGAGCTGTTTTTT. The chain couples TRBV15 to TRBJ2-2, with D tentatively TRBD1 (5 bases). Germline V gene lookup returns CDR1 LNHNV and CDR2 YYDKDF (reference sequence). Trimming pared 0 bases from V and 9 bases from J, leaving 8 bases between. The CDR3 contains 13 residues.

The CDR3 loop reads CASSPGQGVSYGYTF. The CDR3 DNA sequence: TGTGCCAGCTCACCCGGACAGGGGGTTTCCTATGGCTACACCTTC. V usage is TRBV18 and J usage is TRBJ1-2, with 10 bases aligning to TRBD1. CDR3 length: 15 residues. The germline V gene encodes CDR1 KGHSH and CDR2 LQKENI. With V trimmed by 3 bases and J by 4 bases, 5 bases remained unmatched.

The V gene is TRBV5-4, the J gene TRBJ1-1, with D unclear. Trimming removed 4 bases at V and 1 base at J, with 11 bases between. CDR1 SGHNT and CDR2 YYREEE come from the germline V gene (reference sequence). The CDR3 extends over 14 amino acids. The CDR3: CASSRYERNTEAFF. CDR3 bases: TGTGCCAGCAGCCGCTACGAGAGGAACACTGAAGCTTTCTTT. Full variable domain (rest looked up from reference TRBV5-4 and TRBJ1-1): ETGVTQSPTHLIKTRGQQVTLRCSSQSGHNTVSWYQQALGQGPQFIFQYYREEENGRGNFPPRFSGLQFPNYSSELNVNALELDDSALYLCASSRYERNTEAFFGQGTRLTVV.

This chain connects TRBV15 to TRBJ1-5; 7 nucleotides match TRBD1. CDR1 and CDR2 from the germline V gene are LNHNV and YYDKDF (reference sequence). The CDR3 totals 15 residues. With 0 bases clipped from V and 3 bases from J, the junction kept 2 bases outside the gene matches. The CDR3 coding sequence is TGTGCCACCAGCAGAGATGGGACAGACAATCAGCCCCAGCATTTT. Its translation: CATSRDGTDNQPQHF.

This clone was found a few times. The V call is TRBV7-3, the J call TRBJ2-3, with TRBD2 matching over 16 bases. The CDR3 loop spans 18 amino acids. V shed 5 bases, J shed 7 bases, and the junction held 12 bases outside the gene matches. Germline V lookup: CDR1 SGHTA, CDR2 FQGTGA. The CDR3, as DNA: TGTGCCAGCAGCCCACCGGGACTAGCGGGAGGGTATTCAAATACGCAGTATTTT. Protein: CASSPPGLAGGYSNTQYF.

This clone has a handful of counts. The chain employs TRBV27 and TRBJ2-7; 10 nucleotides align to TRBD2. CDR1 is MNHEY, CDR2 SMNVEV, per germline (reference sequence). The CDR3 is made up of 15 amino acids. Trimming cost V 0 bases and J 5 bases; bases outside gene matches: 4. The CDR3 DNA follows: TGTGCCAGCAGTTTATCCGGCCTAGCGGGAGACGAGCAGTACTTC. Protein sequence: CASSLSGLAGDEQYF.

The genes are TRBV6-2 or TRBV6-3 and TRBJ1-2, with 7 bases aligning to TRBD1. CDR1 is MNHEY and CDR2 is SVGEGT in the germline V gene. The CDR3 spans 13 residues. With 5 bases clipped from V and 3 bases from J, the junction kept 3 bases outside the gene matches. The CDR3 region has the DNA TGTGCCAGCAGTGACGGACAGGACTATGGCTACACCTTC. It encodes CASSDGQDYGYTF.

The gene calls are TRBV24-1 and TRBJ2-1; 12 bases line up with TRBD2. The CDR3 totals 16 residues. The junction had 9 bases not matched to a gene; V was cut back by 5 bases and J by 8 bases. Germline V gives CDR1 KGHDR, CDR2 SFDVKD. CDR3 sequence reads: CATSVSPSGRAHEQFF. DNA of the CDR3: TGTGCCACCAGTGTTTCGCCTAGCGGGAGGGCCCATGAGCAGTTCTTC.

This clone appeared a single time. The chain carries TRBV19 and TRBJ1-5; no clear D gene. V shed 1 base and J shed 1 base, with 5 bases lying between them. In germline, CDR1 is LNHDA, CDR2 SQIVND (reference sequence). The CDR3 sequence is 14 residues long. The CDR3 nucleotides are TGTGCCAGTAGTATAGGCGGGAGCAATCAGCCCCAGCATTTT. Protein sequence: CASSIGGSNQPQHF.

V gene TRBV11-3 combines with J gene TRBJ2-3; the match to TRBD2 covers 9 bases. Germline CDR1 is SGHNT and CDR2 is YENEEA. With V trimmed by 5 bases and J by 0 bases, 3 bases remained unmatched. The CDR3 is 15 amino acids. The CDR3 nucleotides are TGTGCCAGCAGCCCAGGGACTAGCAGCACAGATACGCAGTATTTT. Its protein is CASSPGTSSTDTQYF. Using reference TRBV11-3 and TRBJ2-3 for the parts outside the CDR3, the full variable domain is EAGVVQSPRYKIIEKKQPVAFWCNPISGHNTLYWYLQNLGQGPELLIRYENEEAVDDSQLPKDRFSAERLKGVDSTLKIQPAELGDSAVYLCASSPGTSSTDTQYFGPGTRLTVL.

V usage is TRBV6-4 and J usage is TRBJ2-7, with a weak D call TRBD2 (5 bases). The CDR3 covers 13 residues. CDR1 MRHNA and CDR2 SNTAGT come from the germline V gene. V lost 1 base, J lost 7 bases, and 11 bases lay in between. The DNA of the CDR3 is TGTGCCAGCAGTGACTACGAGAGGGTTGAGCAGTACTTC. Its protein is CASSDYERVEQYF.

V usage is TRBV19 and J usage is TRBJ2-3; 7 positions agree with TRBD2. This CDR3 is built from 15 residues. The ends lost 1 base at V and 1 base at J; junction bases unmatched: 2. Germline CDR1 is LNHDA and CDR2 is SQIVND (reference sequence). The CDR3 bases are TGTGCCAGTAGTATAGCGGGAGGCGGCACAGATACGCAGTATTTT. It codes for CASSIAGGGTDTQYF.

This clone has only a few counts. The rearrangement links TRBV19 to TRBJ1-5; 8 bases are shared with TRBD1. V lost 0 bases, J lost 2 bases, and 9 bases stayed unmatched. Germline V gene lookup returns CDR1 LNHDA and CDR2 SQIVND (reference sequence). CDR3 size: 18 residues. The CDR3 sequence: CASSIDPQGAAGNQPQHF. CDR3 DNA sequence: TGTGCCAGTAGTATAGATCCTCAGGGGGCCGCGGGCAATCAGCCCCAGCATTTT.

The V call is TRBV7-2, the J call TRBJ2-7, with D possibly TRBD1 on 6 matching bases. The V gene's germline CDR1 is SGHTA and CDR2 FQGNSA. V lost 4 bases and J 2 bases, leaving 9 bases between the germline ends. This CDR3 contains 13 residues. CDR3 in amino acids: CASSYTGPYEQYF. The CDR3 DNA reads TGTGCCAGCAGCTATACAGGGCCCTACGAGCAGTACTTC.

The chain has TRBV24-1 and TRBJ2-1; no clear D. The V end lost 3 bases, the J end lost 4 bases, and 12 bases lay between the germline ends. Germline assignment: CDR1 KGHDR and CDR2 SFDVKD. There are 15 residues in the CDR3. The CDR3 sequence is CATSDRQQTYNEQFF. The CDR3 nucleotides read TGTGCCACCAGTGATCGCCAACAAACGTACAATGAGCAGTTCTTC.

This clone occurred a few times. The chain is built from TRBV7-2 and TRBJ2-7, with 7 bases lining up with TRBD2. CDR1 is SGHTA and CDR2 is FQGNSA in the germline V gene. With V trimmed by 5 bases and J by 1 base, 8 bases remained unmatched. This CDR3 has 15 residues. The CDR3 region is CASSPLGRESYEQYF. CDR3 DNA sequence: TGTGCCAGCAGCCCACTAGGGCGGGAGTCCTACGAGCAGTACTTC.

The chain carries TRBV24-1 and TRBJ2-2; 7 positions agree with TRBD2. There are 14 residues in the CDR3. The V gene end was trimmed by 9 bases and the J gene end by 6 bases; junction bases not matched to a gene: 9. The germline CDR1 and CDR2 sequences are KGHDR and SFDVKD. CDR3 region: CATGRAGESGELFF. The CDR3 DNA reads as TGTGCCACCGGTCGGGCGGGAGAATCCGGGGAGCTGTTTTTT.